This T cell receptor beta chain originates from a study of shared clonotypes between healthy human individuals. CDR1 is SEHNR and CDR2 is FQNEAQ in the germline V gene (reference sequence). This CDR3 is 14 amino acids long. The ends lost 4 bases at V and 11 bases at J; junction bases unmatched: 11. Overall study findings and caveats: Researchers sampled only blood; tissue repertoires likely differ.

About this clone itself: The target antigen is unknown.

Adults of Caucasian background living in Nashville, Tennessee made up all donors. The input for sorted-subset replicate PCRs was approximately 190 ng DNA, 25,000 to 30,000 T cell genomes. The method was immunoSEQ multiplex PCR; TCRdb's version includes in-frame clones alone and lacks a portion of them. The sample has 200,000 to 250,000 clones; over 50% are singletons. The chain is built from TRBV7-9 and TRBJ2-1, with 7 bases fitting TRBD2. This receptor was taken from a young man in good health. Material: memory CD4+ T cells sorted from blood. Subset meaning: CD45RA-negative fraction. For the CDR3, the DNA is TGTGCCAGCAGCTGGGCTTTAGCGGGTTCCCAGCAGTTCTTC. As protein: CASSWALAGSQQFF.